This is a list of T cell receptor beta chains from one sample in a study of HIV-infected patients and healthy controls. TCRdb analysed the 5' RACE reads with MiXCR anew, one entry per CDR3 protein. The sample includes approximately 11,000 distinct CDR3 sequences, about 10% of them seen just once. The material sequenced was blood, taken before antiretroviral therapy. These receptors were obtained from an adult with HIV infection. CDR3s include the opening cysteine and the closing phenylalanine or tryptophan. A D gene is named only where the DNA matches it firmly. For some rows the clone size is stated as once, few or many, or as a class when expanded; others skip it.

TRBJ2-1	many	TRBV27	TRBD2	CASSSRAGVIDNEQFF	TGTGCCAGCAGTTCCCGAGCGGGAGTAATTGACAATGAGCAGTTCTTC
TRBJ2-5	many	TRBV7-9	TRBD1	CASSGLRDRGQKTQYF	TGTGCCAGCAGCGGTCTCCGGGACAGGGGGCAGAAGACCCAGTACTTC
TRBJ2-7	NA	TRBV28	TRBD2	CASSYLAVRSEEQYF	TGTGCCAGCAGTTACCTAGCGGTACGCTCGGAGGAGCAGTACTTC
TRBJ2-7	many	TRBV28	TRBD1	CASSSGVGTGRNYEQYF	TGTGCCAGCAGTTCGGGGGTGGGGACAGGGAGAAACTACGAGCAGTACTTC
TRBJ2-1	many	TRBV6-2/TRBV6-3	NA	CASMVRSYNEQFF	TGTGCCAGCATGGTTCGTTCCTACAATGAGCAGTTCTTC
TRBJ2-2	many	TRBV30	TRBD1	CASRRGLTGELFF	TGTGCCTCGAGAAGGGGGCTAACTGGGGAGCTGTTTTTT
TRBJ2-3	few	TRBV20-1	TRBD2	CSARVAGGTDTQYF	TGCAGTGCTAGGGTAGCGGGGGGGACAGATACGCAGTATTTT
TRBJ2-2	many	TRBV7-2	NA	CASSPRLLNTGELFF	TGTGCCAGCAGCCCTAGACTACTGAACACCGGGGAGCTGTTTTTT
TRBJ2-7	many	TRBV7-2	NA	CASSLVRGQSYEQYF	TGTGCCAGCAGCTTAGTGCGGGGACAGAGCTACGAGCAGTACTTC
TRBJ2-1	few	TRBV6-2/TRBV6-3	NA	CASTLHGNNEQFF	TGTGCCAGCACTCTCCACGGAAACAATGAGCAGTTCTTC
TRBJ1-4	many	TRBV11-2	TRBD1	CASSLGRDRINEKLFF	TGTGCCAGCAGCTTAGGCCGGGACAGGATTAATGAAAAACTGTTTTTT
TRBJ1-1	few	TRBV12-3/TRBV12-4	NA	CASSKTGLNTEAFF	TGTGCCAGCAGTAAAACAGGGTTGAACACTGAAGCTTTCTTT
TRBJ2-7	many	TRBV5-1	NA	CASSFRQGIEEQYF	TGCGCCAGCAGCTTTCGGCAGGGGATTGAAGAGCAGTACTTC
TRBJ1-1	medium-sized	TRBV6-1	NA	CASSEYRVTGTEAFF	TGTGCCAGCAGTGAATACAGGGTCACGGGCACTGAAGCTTTCTTT
TRBJ2-7	many	TRBV6-2/TRBV6-3	TRBD2	CASSYSFLAGFYEQYF	TGTGCCAGCAGTTACTCGTTCCTAGCGGGATTCTACGAGCAGTACTTC
TRBJ2-3	many	TRBV14	NA	CASSLLVGPDTQYF	TGTGCCAGCAGCCTACTAGTGGGGCCGGATACGCAGTATTTT
TRBJ1-3	many	TRBV20-1	TRBD1	CSAPGTGEGNTIYF	TGCAGTGCTCCCGGGACAGGGGAAGGAAACACCATATATTTT
TRBJ1-4	many	TRBV5-1	NA	CASSLAPTGGELFF	TGCGCCAGCAGCCTCGCCCCAACAGGCGGTGAACTGTTTTTT
TRBJ2-2	many	TRBV5-1	NA	CASSPQDLGELFF	TGCGCCAGCAGCCCCCAAGATCTCGGGGAGCTGTTTTTT
TRBJ2-7	many	TRBV6-2/TRBV6-3	NA	CASKGLHYEQYF	TGTGCCAGCAAGGGATTACACTACGAGCAGTACTTC
TRBJ2-2	many	TRBV7-2	NA	CASSRQSANTGELFF	TGTGCCAGCAGCCGCCAGTCAGCGAACACCGGGGAGCTGTTTTTT
TRBJ2-1	NA	TRBV5-5	NA	CASSLVGYNEQFF	TGTGCCAGCAGCTTGGTTGGATACAATGAGCAGTTCTTC
TRBJ1-6	many	TRBV27	TRBD1	CASTQTGGNSPLHF	TGTGCCAGCACTCAAACAGGGGGCAATTCACCCCTCCACTTT
TRBJ2-5	many	TRBV6-5	TRBD1	CASRQGQETQYF	TGTGCCAGCAGACAGGGGCAAGAGACCCAGTACTTC
TRBJ2-7	few	TRBV25-1	TRBD2	CASSEEAGEGGYEQYF	TGTGCCAGCAGTGAGGAAGCGGGAGAAGGAGGCTACGAGCAGTACTTC
TRBJ2-3	many	TRBV7-9	NA	CASSLGLGQHVGTDTQYF	TGTGCCAGCAGCTTAGGTCTCGGCCAACATGTAGGCACAGATACGCAGTATTTT
TRBJ2-1	many	TRBV5-1	TRBD1	CASSPGQGKYNEQFF	TGCGCCAGCAGCCCCGGACAGGGGAAATACAATGAGCAGTTCTTC
TRBJ1-6	NA	TRBV4-3	TRBD1	CASSQGQGPNSPLHF	TGCGCCAGCAGCCAAGGACAGGGTCCGAATTCACCCCTCCACTTT
TRBJ2-7	many	TRBV3-1	TRBD1	CASSQESRTGDEQYF	TGTGCCAGCAGCCAAGAATCCCGGACAGGGGACGAGCAGTACTTC
TRBJ2-3	NA	TRBV7-2	TRBD2	CASSSSAGWIGSF	TGTGCCAGCAGCTCTTCAGCGGGATGGATAGGTAGCTTT
TRBJ2-7	many	TRBV3-1	NA	CASSQVGGTYEQYF	TGTGCCAGCAGCCAAGTCGGCGGTACCTACGAGCAGTACTTC
TRBJ2-3	many	TRBV29-1	NA	CSVLFSASSTQYF	TGCAGCGTTCTTTTCTCTGCCTCAAGTACGCAGTATTTT
TRBJ2-5	large	TRBV7-8	NA	CASSPGETQYF	TGTGCCAGCAGCCCGGGGGAGACCCAGTACTTC
TRBJ2-1	many	TRBV14	NA	CASSLGPAVDNEQFF	TGTGCCAGCAGCCTTGGGCCCGCGGTCGACAATGAGCAGTTCTTC
TRBJ2-1	many	TRBV4-2	TRBD2	CASSPGLAEYNEQFF	TGTGCCAGCAGCCCAGGACTAGCGGAATACAATGAGCAGTTCTTC
TRBJ2-2	many	TRBV6-5	TRBD2	CASSLRDLAGRVYGELFF	TGTGCCAGCAGTTTACGCGATCTAGCGGGGAGAGTATACGGGGAGCTGTTTTTT
TRBJ1-1	many	TRBV4-3	NA	CASSRSNTEAFF	TGCGCCAGCAGCCGAAGTAACACTGAAGCTTTCTTT
TRBJ2-5	many	TRBV5-6	NA	CASSLVRDAKKETQYF	TGTGCCAGCAGCTTGGTCCGCGACGCTAAGAAAGAGACCCAGTACTTC
TRBJ2-7	NA	TRBV30	NA	CSWSVSYSYEQYF	TGTTCCTGGAGTGTAAGCTACTCCTACGAGCAGTACTTC
TRBJ1-1	NA	TRBV12-3/TRBV12-4	NA	CASAQGATEAFF	TGTGCCAGCGCCCAGGGAGCCACTGAAGCTTTCTTT
TRBJ2-5	many	TRBV20-1	TRBD2	CSARDYSSGDSQTQYF	TGCAGTGCTAGAGATTACTCTAGCGGGGACTCGCAGACCCAGTACTTC
TRBJ1-1	few	TRBV7-2	NA	CASSFGEGTEAFF	TGTGCCAGCAGCTTTGGGGAGGGTACTGAAGCTTTCTTT
TRBJ2-4	many	TRBV28	NA	CASSLDPGRAKNIQYF	TGTGCCAGCAGTTTAGATCCGGGGAGGGCCAAAAACATTCAGTACTTC
TRBJ2-1	many	TRBV5-6	NA	CASSLDRRDEQFF	TGTGCCAGCAGCTTGGACAGGCGGGATGAGCAGTTCTTC
TRBJ1-4	many	TRBV28	NA	CASSFHNQKLFF	TGTGCCAGCAGTTTTCATAATCAAAAACTGTTTTTT
TRBJ2-1	NA	TRBV6-6	NA	CASSRGFDNEQFF	TGTGCCAGCTCGAGGGGTTTCGACAATGAGCAGTTCTTC